These 22 T cell receptor beta chains originate from one sample sequenced in a study of cytomegalovirus exposure and HLA in healthy donors. Here immunoSEQ multiplex PCR was the method, and the copy in TCRdb shows in-frame clones only, minus some. Among roughly 300,000 clones listed, around 87% were seen once. Specimen: PBMCs. The source is a woman between 25 and 40 years old in good health and CMV-seropositive.

This sequence joins TRBV19 and TRBJ1-1, with TRBD1 matching over 7 bases. Losses at the gene ends were 8 bases for V and 0 bases for J; bases not matched to a gene: 12. There are 16 residues in the CDR3. The germline V gene encodes CDR1 LNHDA and CDR2 SQIVND (reference sequence). CDR3 loop: CASSRLAGQVNTEAFF. The DNA for the CDR3 is TGTGCCAGTTCGCGCCTCGCCGGACAGGTGAACACTGAAGCTTTCTTT.

V gene TRBV28 combines with J gene TRBJ1-2, with TRBD1 matching over 8 bases. The CDR3 sequence is 14 residues long. V gave up 3 bases and J gave up 8 bases; unmatched junction bases: 8. Germline V lookup: CDR1 MDHEN, CDR2 SYDVKM. This CDR3 reads CASSLGDRKGGYTF. CDR3 sequence (DNA): TGTGCCAGCAGTTTGGGGGACAGGAAGGGCGGCTACACCTTC.

The chain links TRBV25-1 to TRBJ2-3; possibly TRBD2 for D (6 bases). Germline CDR1 reads MGHDK; CDR2 reads SYGVNS. Between the trimmed V and J ends, which lost 6 bases and 0 bases, there was a span of 16 bases. The length of the CDR3 is 16 residues. The CDR3 region is CASSDPVAASTDTQYF. The CDR3 region has the DNA TGTGCCAGCAGCGACCCCGTAGCGGCTAGCACAGATACGCAGTATTTT.

V usage is TRBV27 and J usage is TRBJ2-3; D unclear. CDR1 MNHEY and CDR2 SMNVEV come from the germline V gene (reference sequence). There are 15 residues in the CDR3. V dropped 6 bases and J dropped 0 bases, with 13 bases sitting between them. In DNA form, the CDR3 reads TGTGCCAGCAGCAACAGAGATGGGAGCACAGATACGCAGTATTTT. This translates into CASSNRDGSTDTQYF.

The chain has TRBV27 and TRBJ2-1; D not certain. Germline V gene sequence: CDR1 MNHEY, CDR2 SMNVEV (reference sequence). With 2 bases removed from V and 0 bases from J, the gap between germline ends came to 14 bases. The CDR3 consists of 17 residues. The CDR3, as DNA: TGTGCCAGCAGTTTACATCCGGCGACGAGCTCCTACAATGAGCAGTTCTTC. Translated, it gives CASSLHPATSSYNEQFF.

The chain has TRBV28 and TRBJ2-7; 7 bases fit TRBD1. The germline gives CDR1 MDHEN, CDR2 SYDVKM. This CDR3 is built from 15 residues. V was pared by 4 bases and J by 0 bases, with 6 bases of the junction left unmatched. CDR3 DNA: TGTGCCAGCAGTTCCAGGACAGGAGCCTCCTACGAGCAGTACTTC. Protein: CASSSRTGASYEQYF.

The V gene is TRBV5-1, the J gene TRBJ2-7; 13 bases are shared with TRBD2. The V gene end was trimmed by 1 base and the J gene end by 6 bases; junction bases not matched to a gene: 4. This CDR3 contains 15 residues. Germline V gene data show CDR1 as SGHRS and CDR2 as YFSETQ. Here the CDR3 DNA reads TGCGCCAGCAGCTTGAGGACTAGCGGGAGCGTCGAGCAGTACTTC. Protein sequence: CASSLRTSGSVEQYF.

Remarks on this clone: Other DNA sequences in this sample translate to the same CDR3. The V gene is TRBV13, the J gene TRBJ2-1; weak D call: TRBD2 (5 bases). From germline, CDR1 is PRHDT and CDR2 FYEKMQ (reference sequence). Trimming left V 0 bases short and J 2 bases short, with 11 bases between. The CDR3 has 16 residues. The CDR3 DNA follows: TGTGCCAGCAGCTTAGGGCTAGCTGGCGCCTACAATGAGCAGTTCTTC. Translated: CASSLGLAGAYNEQFF.

This clone was found a few times. This chain uses TRBV25-1 with TRBJ1-4; D is perhaps TRBD1 (5 bases). Trimming cost V 6 bases and J 11 bases, with 10 bases left between them. In germline, CDR1 is MGHDK, CDR2 SYGVNS. The CDR3 has 11 amino acids. In DNA form, the CDR3 reads TGTGCCAGCAGCGGGGCGAGGAAACTGTTTTTT. It yields the protein CASSGARKLFF.

This chain uses TRBV4-1 with TRBJ2-3; D perhaps matches TRBD1 (5 bases). V was clipped by 5 bases and J by 2 bases, with 8 bases between them. CDR3 size: 13 residues. The germline V gene encodes CDR1 MGHRA and CDR2 YSYEKL. The CDR3 region is CASSSQDTDTQYF. CDR3 coding DNA: TGCGCCAGCAGCTCACAGGACACAGATACGCAGTATTTT.

This chain uses TRBV19 with TRBJ1-1; D is unresolved. This CDR3 comprises 12 residues. From germline, CDR1 is LNHDA and CDR2 SQIVND (reference sequence). V was trimmed by 6 bases and J by 8 bases, leaving 13 bases between them. This chain's CDR3 is CASSPGRQEAFF. The DNA for the CDR3 is TGTGCCAGTAGCCCGGGCAGGCAAGAAGCTTTCTTT.

V gene TRBV7-2 combines with J gene TRBJ2-1; 7 bases match TRBD1. The CDR3 totals 15 residues. Germline-derived CDR1 and CDR2 are SGHTA and FQGNSA. Trimming took 5 bases from V and 6 from J; bases not matched to a gene: 10. The CDR3 nucleotides are TGTGCCAGCAGCCCGGTGACAGGGCCCTCCAATGAGCAGTTCTTC. Protein product: CASSPVTGPSNEQFF.

This rearrangement joins TRBV21-1 to TRBJ2-2; TRBD1 was called by the table and not checked on the DNA. TRBV21-1 is deemed a pseudogene. The CDR3 totals 17 residues. Here the CDR3 reads CASSKIFRQGHTGELFF. In DNA form, the CDR3 reads TGTGCCAGCAGCAAGATCTTCCGGCAGGGGCACACCGGGGAGCTGTTTTTT.

This sequence joins TRBV27 and TRBJ2-1; the match to TRBD1 covers 8 bases. J gave up 4 bases and V 6 bases, and 14 bases lay outside the gene matches. There are 17 residues in the CDR3. Germline V gene sequence: CDR1 MNHEY, CDR2 SMNVEV (reference sequence). The DNA of the CDR3 is TGTGCCAGCAGCCGAGGACAGGGCATACCCCAATACAATGAGCAGTTCTTC. Encoded protein: CASSRGQGIPQYNEQFF.

This sequence joins TRBV29-1 and TRBJ2-7, with D tentatively TRBD1 (5 bases). V gave up 6 bases and J gave up 3 bases, with 18 bases separating them. CDR1 is SQVTM and CDR2 is ANQGSEA in the germline V gene. The CDR3 consists of 14 residues. The CDR3 region has the DNA TGCAGCGTGACGAAGGGGTCCACATTCTACGAGCAGTACTTC. It codes for CSVTKGSTFYEQYF.

A single count supports this clone. This chain uses TRBV6-5 with TRBJ2-2; perhaps TRBD1 as D (6 bases). The germline CDR1 and CDR2 sequences are MNHEY and SVGAGI. The CDR3 loop spans 14 amino acids. Trimming left V 7 bases short and J 8 bases short, with 17 bases between. The CDR3: CASMTRGSVGELFF. CDR3 DNA sequence: TGTGCCAGCATGACCAGGGGATCTGTGGGGGAGCTGTTTTTT.

The V gene is TRBV9, the J gene TRBJ2-7, with TRBD1 matching 10 bases. Germline lookup yields CDR1 SGDLS and CDR2 YYNGEE. The CDR3 has 15 residues. V dropped 2 bases and J dropped 4; count of bases not matched to a gene: 6. The CDR3 DNA reads TGTGCCAGCAGCGTGGGGACAGGGGAGTTTTACGAGCAGTACTTC. Amino acids: CASSVGTGEFYEQYF.

The chain joins TRBV4-1 to TRBJ2-1; D ambiguous. The CDR3 contains 14 residues. Trimming took 6 bases from V and 0 from J, leaving 9 bases between them. CDR1 and CDR2 from the germline V gene are MGHRA and YSYEKL. This CDR3 is CASRPLSSYNEQFF. The CDR3 DNA follows: TGCGCCAGCAGACCTCTAAGCTCCTACAATGAGCAGTTCTTC.

The rearrangement uses TRBV10-1 and TRBJ2-7; the D is unclear. V lost 8 bases and J 0 bases, leaving 11 bases between the germline ends. The CDR3 runs 13 residues. Germline CDR1 and CDR2: WNHNN and SYGVQD (reference sequence). The CDR3 bases are TGCGCCAGCCGCCGGCCAACCTCCTACGAGCAGTACTTC. Its translation: CASRRPTSYEQYF.

This clone was recorded a few times. The chain is built from TRBV6-6 and TRBJ1-4; D remains ambiguous. The CDR3 totals 15 residues. V lost 2 bases and J lost 0, with 7 bases in between. Germline CDR1 is MNHNY and CDR2 is SVGAGI (reference sequence). CDR3 in amino acids: CASSYMGTTNEKLFF. In DNA form, the CDR3 reads TGTGCCAGCAGTTACATGGGGACAACTAATGAAAAACTGTTTTTT.

There are a few counts of this clone. The chain joins TRBV19 to TRBJ1-1, with TRBD1 matching 7 bases. The CDR3 covers 11 residues. The ends lost 7 bases at V and 7 bases at J; junction bases unmatched: 3. Germline loops: CDR1 LNHDA, CDR2 SQIVND (reference sequence). The CDR3 is CASTRGVEAFF. CDR3 bases: TGTGCCAGTACCAGGGGGGTTGAAGCTTTCTTT.

The genes are TRBV4-1 and TRBJ2-3; 11 bases match TRBD2. This CDR3 contains 16 residues. V trimming: 3 bases; J trimming: 3 bases; junction bases outside the gene matches: 5. Germline assignment: CDR1 MGHRA and CDR2 YSYEKL. CDR3 region: CASSQIAGGLTDTQYF. CDR3 in DNA: TGCGCCAGCAGCCAGATAGCGGGAGGGCTGACAGATACGCAGTATTTT.